This entry lists 8 T cell receptor beta chains sequenced from one sample in a study of vaccination and CD4 T cells after COVID-19 (dated by TCRdb to 2021 to 2024). For these TCRs, the target antigens are not known. The sample's treatment or condition label is to be understood as: roughly nine-day PBMC culture with coronavirus spike peptide pools or control peptides (ViraFEST assay). The library was made by PCR. The sample was run on an Illumina iSeq 100. At the Johns Hopkins FTIC core, DNA from the cultured CD4+ T cells underwent TCR sequencing with the Oncomine TCR Beta short-read assay. TCRdb itself trimmed the public reads at Q25 with fastp, ran MiXCR and retained productive beta chains. CDR3 protein duplicates are merged, each entry listing the most common genes and DNA. For this sample there are some 20,000 distinct CDR3 sequences; approximately 53% appear just once. Of the sample, 10% falls within the top ten clones.

The source material was CD4+ T cells from blood, cultured in vitro. Source of these receptors: a human donor who had recovered from COVID-19.

CDR3 residues: CASSALTGNTIYF. The CDR3, as DNA: TGTGCCAGCAGCGCCTTGACAGGGAACACCATATATTTT. The chain employs TRBV9 and TRBJ1-3; 7 bases fit TRBD1. The CDR3 sequence is 13 residues long. V lost 3 bases and J lost 7; bases outside the gene matches: 4. From germline, CDR1 is SGDLS and CDR2 YYNGEE. Looking up the rest from reference TRBV9 and TRBJ1-3 gives the full variable domain: DSGVTQTPKHLITATGQRVTLRCSPRSGDLSVYWYQQSLDQGLQFLIQYYNGEERAKGNILERFSAQQFPDLHSELNLSSLELGDSALYFCASSALTGNTIYFGEGSWLTVV.

This sequence joins TRBV6-2 or TRBV6-3 and TRBJ2-7; D unclear. V lost 4 bases and J lost 4, with 8 bases in between. From germline, CDR1 is MNHEY and CDR2 SVGEGT. This CDR3 has 12 amino acids. CDR3 sequence reads: CASSSGMYEQYF. The DNA for the CDR3 is TGTGCCAGCAGTTCGGGCATGTACGAGCAGTACTTC.

The rearrangement links TRBV12-3 or TRBV12-4 to TRBJ1-2; possibly TRBD1 for D (5 bases). The CDR3 is 12 amino acids. V was shortened by 8 bases and J by 6 bases, with 13 bases between the two germline ends. The CDR3 DNA reads as TGTGCCAGCTCGAGAGGGGTGGATGGCTACACCTTC. It specifies CASSRGVDGYTF.

The chain recombines TRBV6-2 or TRBV6-3 with TRBJ1-5; TRBD1 matches 7 bases. J gave up 7 bases and V 7 bases, and 10 bases lay outside the gene matches. The CDR3 consists of 14 residues. The germline V gene encodes CDR1 MNHEY and CDR2 SVGEGT. The CDR3 loop reads CASKKTGHQQPQHF. The CDR3 DNA is TGTGCCAGCAAAAAGACAGGGCACCAACAGCCCCAGCATTTT.

CDR3 nucleotide sequence: TGTGCCAGCCCTCCCTGTGAACAGGGGGTGATTCTTAATAGCAATCAGCCCCAGCATTTT. It is translated as CASPPCEQGVILNSNQPQHF. The chain carries TRBV12-3 or TRBV12-4 and TRBJ1-5, with 8 nucleotides matching TRBD1. This CDR3 spans 20 amino acids. V shed 8 bases and J 0 bases; nucleotides not matched to a gene: 21.

This clonotype has just a few counts. The chain uses TRBV2 and TRBJ1-6; D unclear. The CDR3 runs 13 residues. Germline CDR1 SNHLY, CDR2 FYNNEI. V lost 4 bases to trimming and J lost 7 bases, with 8 bases between them. The CDR3 loop reads CASSVRENSPLHF. The CDR3 DNA reads as TGTGCCAGCAGTGTGAGGGAAAATTCACCCCTCCACTTT.

The chain combines TRBV7-2 with TRBJ1-1; D unresolved. CDR1 is SGHTA and CDR2 is FQGNSA in the germline V gene. This CDR3 is 14 amino acids long. V was cut by 2 bases and J by 1 base, with 8 bases left in between. The CDR3 DNA follows: TGTGCCAGCAGCTTAATTTCTGGGAACACTGAAGCTTTCTTT. Its protein product is CASSLISGNTEAFF.

This clonotype was observed a handful of times. CDR3 sequence reads: CASSPDYSYEQYF. The CDR3 DNA reads TGTGCCAGCAGCCCCGACTACTCCTACGAGCAGTACTTC. The chain is built from TRBV7-2 and TRBJ2-7, with a possible D match to TRBD2 (5 bases). The CDR3 sequence is 13 residues long. The germline V gene encodes CDR1 SGHTA and CDR2 FQGNSA. V lost 5 bases, J lost 0 bases, and 8 bases lay in between.